The clone carrying this T cell receptor beta chain was found a few times. The antigen is unknown. The CDR3 runs to 17 residues. From germline, CDR1 is LNHDA and CDR2 SQIVND (reference sequence). Between the trimmed V and J ends, which lost 7 bases and 1 base, there was a span of 19 bases. Time point of the sample: sample taken at primary tumor resection. Whole RNA came from tumor, nontumor lung or frozen PBMC and was sequenced without being sorted. TCRdb re-derived calls from the 5' RACE reads in MiXCR, one entry per CDR3 protein. The sample records 35,000 to 55,000 distinct CDR3 sequences, approximately 6.8% being singletons. The source of the sample is a study of spatial heterogeneity in lung cancer. Overall study results and limits: At tumor resection, ubiquitous expanded TCRs were detected in blood more often than later.

The origin of this receptor is a female donor with early-stage non-small cell lung cancer. The sample in question was PBMCs, obtained at surgery. The genes are TRBV19 and TRBJ2-2; D may match TRBD1 or TRBD2 (5 bases each). The CDR3 nucleotides read TGTGCCAGTACCTGGGGGTCGGTCCCTGGGAACACCGGGGAGCTGTTTTTT. The encoded protein is CASTWGSVPGNTGELFF.